This section outlines one TCR beta chain sequence together with its context. The data were obtained in a study of CD8 T cells in Susac syndrome. In germline, CDR1 is GTSNPN, CDR2 SVGIG (reference sequence). The V end was cut by 0 bases, the J end by 4 bases, with 16 bases between. The CDR3 contains 16 residues. The authors reverse transcribed roughly 0.45 to 1 ug RNA with random hexamers. In TCRdb, the immunoSEQ multiplex PCR reads were re-called with MiXCR into one record per CDR3 protein. The top ten clones hold about 0.17% of a sample with about 300,000 distinct CDR3 sequences, approximately 91% of them seen once.

The sequence was collected from a human donor with multiple sclerosis. Sequencing input: CD8+ T cells from PBMCs. The chain has TRBV30 and TRBJ2-1; possible D gene TRBD2, 6 bases. The CDR3 loop is CAWSVSLGGSYNEQFF. The CDR3 DNA sequence: TGTGCCTGGAGTGTAAGCCTCGGGGGATCTTACAATGAGCAGTTCTTC. Supplemented by reference TRBV30 and TRBJ2-1, the full variable domain reads SQTIHQWPATLVQPVGSPLSLECTVEGTSNPNLYWYRQAAGRGLQLLFYSVGIGQISSEVPQNLSASRPQDRQFILSSKKLLLSDSGFYLCAWSVSLGGSYNEQFFGPGTRLTVL.